One and the same sample provided the 14 T cell receptor beta chains below, sequenced in a study of response to subunit inactivated influenza vaccine. Using its own MiXCR run on the RT-PCR reads, TCRdb lists one record per CDR3 protein. This table holds roughly 460,000 distinct CDR3 sequences, roughly 9.7% found once. Source: PBMCs from blood, taken 45 days after vaccination. The receptors here all came from a man in his fifties who received an inactivated influenza vaccine.

There are many counts of this clonotype. The chain joins TRBV12-3 or TRBV12-4 to TRBJ2-7; 9 nucleotides line up with TRBD2. This CDR3 contains 16 residues. J gave up 3 bases and V 6 bases, and 12 bases lay outside the gene matches. In DNA, the CDR3 is TGTGCCAGCAGCCCCGTTGCCAGCGGGAGGCACTACGAGCAGTACTTC. It encodes CASSPVASGRHYEQYF.

Only a few counts were recorded for this clonotype. The chain combines TRBV6-1 with TRBJ1-5; D unclear. This CDR3 comprises 12 residues. Germline V gene lookup returns CDR1 MNHNS and CDR2 SASEGT. V lost 3 bases and J lost 9, with 9 bases in between. In DNA, the CDR3 is TGTGCCAGCAGTGAGTTAGGTGGGCCCCAGCATTTT. Amino acids: CASSELGGPQHF.

This clonotype was observed many times. V usage is TRBV12-3 or TRBV12-4 and J usage is TRBJ2-1; D is unresolved. The CDR3 contains 13 residues. V lost 6 bases to trimming and J lost 7 bases, with 13 bases between them. The CDR3 DNA sequence: TGTGCCAGCAGCTACATACGAGGTAATGAGCAGTTCTTC. It codes for CASSYIRGNEQFF.

This clonotype has a count of ten or more. J is TRBJ2-7 and V is TRBV24-1; possibly TRBD2 for D (6 bases). Germline CDR1 is KGHDR and CDR2 is SFDVKD. The length of the CDR3 is 12 residues. Trimming cost V 5 bases and J 7 bases, with 11 bases left between them. The CDR3 DNA is TGTGCCACCAGTGCCGGGGGATGGGAGCAGTACTTC. Amino acids: CATSAGGWEQYF.

In this sample, this clonotype turned up many times. J is TRBJ2-1 and V is TRBV12-3 or TRBV12-4; the D call may be TRBD1 or TRBD2 (5 bases each). V was pared by 5 bases and J by 8 bases, with 10 bases between. The CDR3 extends over 12 amino acids. The DNA of the CDR3 is TGTGCCAGCAGTGAGGGGCTGCATGAGCAGTTCTTC. Encoded protein: CASSEGLHEQFF.

Here the CDR3 reads CASSLVGRTEYGYTF. As DNA, the CDR3 is TGTGCCAGCAGCTTGGTGGGACGTACAGAGTATGGCTACACCTTC. The chain is built from TRBV5-5 and TRBJ1-2; weak D call: TRBD1 (5 bases). In germline, CDR1 is SGHKS, CDR2 YYEKEE (reference sequence). V lost 0 bases and J lost 5, with 14 bases in between. The CDR3 spans 15 residues.

This clonotype was detected many times. The genes are TRBV27 and TRBJ2-7, with 9 bases identical to TRBD2. CDR1 and CDR2 from the germline V gene are MNHEY and SMNVEV (reference sequence). Trimming at V came to 0 bases and at J to 0 bases, leaving 0 bases not matched to a gene. The CDR3 runs 15 residues. CDR3 region: CASSLSTSGSYEQYF. The DNA for the CDR3 is TGTGCCAGCAGTTTATCGACTAGCGGCTCCTACGAGCAGTACTTC.

This clonotype was observed a handful of times. V and J are TRBV7-9 and TRBJ2-1, with 13 nucleotides matching TRBD2. The trim removed 7 bases at V and 9 bases at J, leaving 9 bases unmatched. This CDR3 contains 15 residues. The germline V gene has CDR1 SEHNR and CDR2 FQNEAQ (reference sequence). CDR3 in DNA: TGTGCCAGCAAGCCCGCCGGGACTAGCGGGGTTGAGCAGTTCTTC. Translated, it gives CASKPAGTSGVEQFF. Complete variable domain (other parts from reference TRBV7-9 and TRBJ2-1): DTGVSQNPRHKITKRGQNVTFRCDPISEHNRLYWYRQTLGQGPEFLTYFQNEAQLEKSRLLSDRFSAERPKGSFSTLEIQRTEQGDSAMYLCASKPAGTSGVEQFFGPGTRLTVL.

This chain connects TRBV27 to TRBJ1-2; D not certain. From germline, CDR1 is MNHEY and CDR2 SMNVEV (reference sequence). This CDR3 contains 11 residues. V was clipped by 8 bases and J by 7 bases, with 11 bases between them. For the CDR3, the DNA is TGTGCCAGCCGACAATCAGGTGGCTACACCTTC. Amino acids: CASRQSGGYTF.

This clonotype was detected a few times. The chain carries TRBV7-9 and TRBJ2-2; 8 bases line up with TRBD1. In germline, CDR1 is SEHNR, CDR2 FQNEAQ (reference sequence). This CDR3 is 17 amino acids long. Trimming cost V 6 bases and J 3 bases; bases outside gene matches: 12. CDR3: CASRPFLQGADTGELFF. CDR3 bases: TGTGCCAGCAGGCCCTTCCTTCAGGGGGCGGACACCGGGGAGCTGTTTTTT.

V gene TRBV29-1 combines with J gene TRBJ1-3; TRBD1 matches at 11 bases. Trimming took 4 bases from V and 3 from J; bases not matched to a gene: 5. Looked up from germline, CDR1 is SQVTM and CDR2 is ANQGSEA. The CDR3 spans 15 residues. The chain's CDR3 is CSVVLDRGLGNTIYF. The CDR3 region has the DNA TGCAGCGTTGTCTTGGACAGGGGGCTTGGAAACACCATATATTTT.

This clonotype showed up just a few times. The gene calls are TRBV10-3 and TRBJ2-5, with 11 nucleotides matching TRBD2. This CDR3 spans 15 amino acids. The junction had 4 bases not matched to a gene; V was cut back by 6 bases and J by 1 base. The germline CDR1 and CDR2 sequences are ENHRY and SYGVKD. The CDR3 spells CAISLGTSGQETQYF. The CDR3 coding sequence is TGTGCCATCAGCCTCGGGACTAGCGGCCAAGAGACCCAGTACTTC.

The chain joins TRBV18 to TRBJ2-3; 8 positions match TRBD1. The CDR3 contains 15 residues. The germline V gene encodes CDR1 KGHSH and CDR2 LQKENI. Trimming at V came to 0 bases and at J to 9 bases, leaving 8 bases not matched to a gene. The chain's CDR3 is CASSPPGQGSFTQYF. The CDR3 DNA reads as TGTGCCAGCTCACCACCCGGACAGGGTAGTTTCACGCAGTATTTT.

V gene TRBV10-3 combines with J gene TRBJ2-1; tentative D call: TRBD2 (5 bases). Trimming took 6 bases from V and 8 from J, leaving 20 bases between them. The V gene's germline CDR1 is ENHRY and CDR2 SYGVKD. This CDR3 contains 15 residues. The CDR3 loop is CAISRGFGVMDEQFF. Here the CDR3 DNA reads TGTGCCATCAGCCGCGGGTTCGGGGTTATGGATGAGCAGTTCTTC.